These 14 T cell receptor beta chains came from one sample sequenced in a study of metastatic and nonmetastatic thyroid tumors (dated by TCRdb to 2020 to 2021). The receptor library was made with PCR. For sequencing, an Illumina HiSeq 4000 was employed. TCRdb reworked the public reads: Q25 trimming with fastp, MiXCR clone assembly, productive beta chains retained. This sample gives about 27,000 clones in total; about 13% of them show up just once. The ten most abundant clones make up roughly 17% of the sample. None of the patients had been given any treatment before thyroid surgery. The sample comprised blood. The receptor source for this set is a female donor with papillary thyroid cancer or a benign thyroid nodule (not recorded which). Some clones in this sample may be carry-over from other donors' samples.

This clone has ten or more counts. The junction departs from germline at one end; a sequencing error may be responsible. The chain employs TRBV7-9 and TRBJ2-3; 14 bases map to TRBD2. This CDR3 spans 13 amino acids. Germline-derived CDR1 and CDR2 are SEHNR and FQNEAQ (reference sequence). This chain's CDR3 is CASSLGLAGDPIF. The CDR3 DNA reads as TGTGCCAGCAGCCTGGGACTAGCGGGAGATCCCATTTTT.

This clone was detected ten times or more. CDR3 sequence (DNA): TGCAGTCCCATCGACCCACAAAAGGACAATGAGCAGTTCTTC. This gives the protein CSPIDPQKDNEQFF. The chain joins TRBV20-1 to TRBJ2-1; D is ambiguous. V gave up 8 bases and J gave up 5 bases, with 19 bases separating them. CDR3 size: 14 residues. CDR1 and CDR2 (germline): DFQATT, SNEGSKA (reference sequence).

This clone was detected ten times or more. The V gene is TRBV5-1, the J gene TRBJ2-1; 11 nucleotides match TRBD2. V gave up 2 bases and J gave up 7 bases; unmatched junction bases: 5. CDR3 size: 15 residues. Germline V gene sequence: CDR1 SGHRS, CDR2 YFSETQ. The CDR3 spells CASSLTSGSWNEQFF. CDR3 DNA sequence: TGCGCCAGCAGCTTAACTAGCGGGAGTTGGAATGAGCAGTTCTTC.

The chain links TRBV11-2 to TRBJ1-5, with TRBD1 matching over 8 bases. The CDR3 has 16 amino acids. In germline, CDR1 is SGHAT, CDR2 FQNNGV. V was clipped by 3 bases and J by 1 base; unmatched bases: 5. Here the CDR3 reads CASSFGQGASNQPQHF. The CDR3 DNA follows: TGTGCCAGCAGCTTTGGACAGGGTGCGAGCAATCAGCCCCAGCATTTT.

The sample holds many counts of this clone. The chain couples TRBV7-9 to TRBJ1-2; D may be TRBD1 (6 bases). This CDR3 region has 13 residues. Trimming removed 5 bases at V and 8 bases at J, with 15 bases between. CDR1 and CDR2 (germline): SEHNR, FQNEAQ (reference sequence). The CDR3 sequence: CASSQDSPVGYTF. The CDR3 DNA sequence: TGTGCCAGCAGCCAGGACAGCCCGGTGGGCTACACCTTC.

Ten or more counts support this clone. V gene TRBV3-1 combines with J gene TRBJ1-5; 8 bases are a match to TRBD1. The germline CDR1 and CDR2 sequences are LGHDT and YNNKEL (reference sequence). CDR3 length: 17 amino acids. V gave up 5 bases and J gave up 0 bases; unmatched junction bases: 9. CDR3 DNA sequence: TGTGCCAGCAGCTTGGACAGGGAAATAGGTAGCAATCAGCCCCAGCATTTT. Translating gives CASSLDREIGSNQPQHF. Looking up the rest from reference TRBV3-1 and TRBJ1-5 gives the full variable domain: DTAVSQTPKYLVTQMGNDKSIKCEQNLGHDTMYWYKQDSKKFLKIMFSYNNKELIINETVPNRFSPKSPDKAHLNLHINSLELGDSAVYFCASSLDREIGSNQPQHFGDGTRLSIL.

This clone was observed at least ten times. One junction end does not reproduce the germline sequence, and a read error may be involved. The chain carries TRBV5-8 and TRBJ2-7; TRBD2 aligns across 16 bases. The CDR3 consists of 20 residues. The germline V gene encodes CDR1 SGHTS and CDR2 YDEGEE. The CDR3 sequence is CVSRSGSGLAGGPISYEQYF. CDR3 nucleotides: TGTGTCAGCAGGTCGGGTTCGGGACTAGCGGGAGGGCCTATCTCCTACGAGCAGTACTTC.

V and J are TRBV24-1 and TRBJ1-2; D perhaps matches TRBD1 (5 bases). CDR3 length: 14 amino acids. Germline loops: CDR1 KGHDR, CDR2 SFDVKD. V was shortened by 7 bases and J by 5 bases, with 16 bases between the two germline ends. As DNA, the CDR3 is TGTGCCACCAGCGGCCGCCGGGAGGGGTATGGCTACACCTTC. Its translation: CATSGRREGYGYTF.

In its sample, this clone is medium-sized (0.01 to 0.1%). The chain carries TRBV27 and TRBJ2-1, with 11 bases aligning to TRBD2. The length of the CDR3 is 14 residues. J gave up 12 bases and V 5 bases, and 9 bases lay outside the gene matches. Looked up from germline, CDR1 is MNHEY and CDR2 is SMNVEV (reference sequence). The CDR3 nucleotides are TGTGCCAGCAGTCTTGTAGCGGGAGGGCCCTCGCAGTTCTTC. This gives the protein CASSLVAGGPSQFF.

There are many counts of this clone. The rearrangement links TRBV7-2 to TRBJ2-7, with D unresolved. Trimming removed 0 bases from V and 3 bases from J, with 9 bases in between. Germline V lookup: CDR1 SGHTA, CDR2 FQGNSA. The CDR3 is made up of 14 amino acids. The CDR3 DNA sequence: TGTGCCAGCAGCTTAGCGCTGGATTTCTACGAGCAGTACTTC. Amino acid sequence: CASSLALDFYEQYF.

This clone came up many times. The CDR3 nucleotides are TGCAGCGTTGACAGGGATGGGTCTGGAAACACCATATATTTT. Translation gives CSVDRDGSGNTIYF. This chain uses TRBV29-1 with TRBJ1-3, with D perhaps matching TRBD1 (5 bases). This CDR3 region has 14 residues. V was shortened by 3 bases and J by 1 base, with 10 bases between the two germline ends. CDR1 is SQVTM and CDR2 is ANQGSEA in the germline V gene.

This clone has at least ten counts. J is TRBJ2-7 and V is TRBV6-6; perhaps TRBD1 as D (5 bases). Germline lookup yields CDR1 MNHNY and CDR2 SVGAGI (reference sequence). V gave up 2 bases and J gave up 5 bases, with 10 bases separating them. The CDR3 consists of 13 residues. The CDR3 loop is CASSYQEGDEQYF. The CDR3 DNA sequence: TGTGCCAGCAGTTACCAGGAAGGGGACGAGCAGTACTTC.

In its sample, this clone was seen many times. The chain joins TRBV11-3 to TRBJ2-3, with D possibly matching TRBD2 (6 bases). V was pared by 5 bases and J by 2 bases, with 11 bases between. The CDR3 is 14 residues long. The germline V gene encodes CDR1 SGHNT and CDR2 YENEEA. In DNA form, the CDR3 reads TGTGCCAGCAGCCGCGGGGTAGACACAGATACGCAGTATTTT. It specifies CASSRGVDTDTQYF. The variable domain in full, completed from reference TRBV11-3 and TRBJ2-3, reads EAGVVQSPRYKIIEKKQPVAFWCNPISGHNTLYWYLQNLGQGPELLIRYENEEAVDDSQLPKDRFSAERLKGVDSTLKIQPAELGDSAVYLCASSRGVDTDTQYFGPGTRLTVL.

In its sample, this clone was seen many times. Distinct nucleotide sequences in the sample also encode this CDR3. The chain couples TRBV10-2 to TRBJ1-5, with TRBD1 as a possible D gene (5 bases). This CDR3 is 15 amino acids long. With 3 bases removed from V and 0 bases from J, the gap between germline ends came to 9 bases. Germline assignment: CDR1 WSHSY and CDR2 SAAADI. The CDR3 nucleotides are TGCGCCAGCAGTGACTACGACAGTAGCAATCAGCCCCAGCATTTT. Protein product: CASSDYDSSNQPQHF.